This passage covers 8 T cell receptor beta chains from one sample sequenced in a study of blood T cell repertoires in COVID-19. Sequenced by immunoSEQ multiplex PCR; TCRdb stores in-frame clones only, minus some. The profile shows around 130,000 clones, roughly four fifths of them singletons. Input material: peripheral blood. The receptors were gathered from a human donor in a cohort sampled during active COVID-19.

This chain connects TRBV7-2 to TRBJ2-1, with 9 bases that match TRBD1. Trimming took 4 bases from V and 6 from J; bases not matched to a gene: 4. CDR1 and CDR2 from the germline V gene are SGHTA and FQGNSA. The CDR3 loop spans 14 amino acids. The chain's CDR3 is CASSSWDRVNEQFF. In DNA, the CDR3 is TGTGCCAGCAGCTCGTGGGACAGGGTCAATGAGCAGTTCTTC.

CDR3 amino acids: CATASRADSGNTIYF. In DNA form, the CDR3 reads TGTGCCACCGCCTCGAGGGCAGATTCTGGAAACACCATATATTTT. This rearrangement joins TRBV6-5 to TRBJ1-3; D unresolved. Between the trimmed V and J ends, which lost 10 bases and 1 base, there was a span of 17 bases. The CDR3 is made up of 15 amino acids. In germline, CDR1 is MNHEY, CDR2 SVGAGI.

The gene calls are TRBV5-1 and TRBJ2-1; D might be TRBD1 (5 bases). The CDR3 has 15 amino acids. The germline V and J ends were trimmed by 0 bases and 8 bases, with 15 bases remaining between them. Germline CDR1 is SGHRS and CDR2 is YFSETQ. This chain's CDR3 is CASSLGAGAIHEQFF. The CDR3, as DNA: TGCGCCAGCAGCTTGGGGGCTGGGGCCATACATGAGCAGTTCTTC.

The chain recombines TRBV4-2 with TRBJ2-3; 13 nucleotides line up with TRBD2. CDR1 and CDR2 from the germline V gene are LGHNA and YNFKEQ. CDR3 length: 19 amino acids. V lost 3 bases and J lost 2; bases outside the gene matches: 11. The CDR3 nucleotides read TGTGCCAGCAGCCAGAAACCGGGACTAGCGGGGCATTCCACAGATACGCAGTATTTT. Translated: CASSQKPGLAGHSTDTQYF.

This sequence joins TRBV12-3 or TRBV12-4 and TRBJ1-1, with a possible D match to TRBD1 (5 bases). This CDR3 has 13 amino acids. Trimming cost V 10 bases and J 1 base, with 13 bases left between them. CDR3: CAIRGGGNTEAFF. CDR3 coding DNA: TGTGCCATTCGGGGGGGAGGGAACACTGAAGCTTTCTTT.

This chain links TRBV5-1 with TRBJ2-1; TRBD1 matches 9 bases. V lost 4 bases, J lost 8 bases, and 4 bases stayed unmatched. CDR1 and CDR2 (germline): SGHRS, YFSETQ. The CDR3 has 13 amino acids. CDR3 region: CASSPQGADEQFF. The CDR3 DNA follows: TGCGCCAGCAGCCCACAGGGGGCGGATGAGCAGTTCTTC. The whole variable domain, remainder taken from reference TRBV5-1 and TRBJ2-1, is KAGVTQTPRYLIKTRGQQVTLSCSPISGHRSVSWYQQTPGQGLQFLFEYFSETQRNKGNFPGRFSGRQFSNSRSEMNVSTLELGDSALYLCASSPQGADEQFFGPGTRLTVL.

Details on this clone: Other nucleotide sequences from this sample produce the same CDR3. The chain has TRBV2 and TRBJ2-2; TRBD2 aligns across 9 bases. In germline, CDR1 is SNHLY, CDR2 FYNNEI. The CDR3 loop spans 16 amino acids. The junction had 14 bases not matched to a gene; V was cut back by 9 bases and J by 6 bases. Here the CDR3 reads CARDRGRAGGPGELFF. The CDR3, as DNA: TGTGCCAGAGACCGGGGTCGCGCGGGGGGGCCCGGGGAGCTGTTTTTT. Variable domain in full (rest from reference TRBV2 and TRBJ2-2): EPEVTQTPSHQVTQMGQEVILRCVPISNHLYFYWYRQILGQKVEFLVSFYNNEISEKSEIFDDQFSVERPDGSNFTLKIRSTKLEDSAMYFCARDRGRAGGPGELFFGEGSRLTVL.

This clone was seen a few times. J is TRBJ2-1 and V is TRBV9; TRBD2 matches 8 bases. The trim removed 5 bases at V and 2 bases at J, leaving 6 bases unmatched. The CDR3 runs 15 residues. The germline V gene has CDR1 SGDLS and CDR2 YYNGEE. The CDR3 region is CASSKGLVPYNEQFF. The DNA for the CDR3 is TGTGCCAGCAGTAAGGGACTAGTCCCCTACAATGAGCAGTTCTTC.